These 26 T cell receptor beta chains were all obtained from the same sample, sequenced in a study of shared clonotypes between healthy human individuals. Repertoires were generated with immunoSEQ multiplex PCR, while TCRdb's copy carries only in-frame clones and drops some. Here the sample spans 950,000 to 1,300,000 clones, approximately 76% being singletons. Sequencing used memory CD4+ T cells sorted from blood. Stated subset: CD45RA-negative fraction. The receptor source for this set is a man between 18 and 29 years old in good health.

This clone occurred a few times. The rearrangement links TRBV25-1 to TRBJ1-2; the D is unclear. The CDR3 contains 11 residues. Germline lookup yields CDR1 MGHDK and CDR2 SYGVNS. Trimming stripped 3 bases from V and 7 bases from J, with 6 bases between. CDR3 residues: CASSDLSGYTF. DNA for the CDR3: TGTGCCAGCAGTGATCTCTCTGGCTACACCTTC.

This clone was counted once. CDR3 in DNA: TGTGCCAGCAGCTTGGATCGGGGCTCTGGGGCCAACGTCCTGACTTTC. Its translation is CASSLDRGSGANVLTF. The chain joins TRBV5-5 to TRBJ2-6, with TRBD2 as a possible D gene (5 bases). The CDR3 extends over 16 amino acids. Trimming removed 0 bases from V and 0 bases from J, with 7 bases in between. Per the germline V gene, CDR1 is SGHKS and CDR2 is YYEKEE (reference sequence).

J is TRBJ1-4 and V is TRBV5-1; 7 bases fit TRBD1. J lost 5 bases, V lost 0 bases, and 4 bases had no gene match. The CDR3 runs to 15 residues. Germline CDR1 and CDR2: SGHRS and YFSETQ. CDR3 DNA sequence: TGCGCCAGCAGCTTGGAGGGACAGAAGAATGAAAAACTGTTTTTT. Translation gives CASSLEGQKNEKLFF.

The chain combines TRBV28 with TRBJ2-7; 10 bases are shared with TRBD2. The CDR3 loop spans 14 amino acids. After removal of 6 bases from V and 2 bases from J, the junction contained 4 bases not matched to a gene. Per the germline V gene, CDR1 is MDHEN and CDR2 is SYDVKM. The CDR3 region has the DNA TGTGCCAGCAGCTCTAGCGGGGGAGCCTACGAGCAGTACTTC. Protein product: CASSSSGGAYEQYF.

The chain carries TRBV6-6 and TRBJ2-2; the D call may be TRBD1 or TRBD2 (5 bases each). The CDR3 has 13 amino acids. V shed 4 bases and J shed 7 bases, with 10 bases lying between them. Germline values: CDR1 MNHNY, CDR2 SVGAGI (reference sequence). The DNA for the CDR3 is TGTGCCAGCAGTTTGAGGGGCGGCGGGGAGCTGTTTTTT. Protein sequence: CASSLRGGGELFF.

This chain uses TRBV11-2 with TRBJ2-7; 12 bases match TRBD2. The CDR3 contains 18 residues. Germline lookup yields CDR1 SGHAT and CDR2 FQNNGV. After removal of 3 bases from V and 2 bases from J, the junction contained 11 bases not matched to a gene. In DNA, the CDR3 is TGTGCCAGCAGCTTTACTAGCGGGGGGACTGATACAACCTACGAGCAGTACTTC. Its protein product is CASSFTSGGTDTTYEQYF.

J is TRBJ1-2 and V is TRBV9; a possible D gene is TRBD1 (5 bases). Deletions cut 3 bases from V and 9 bases from J, with 15 bases between. The CDR3 is 13 amino acids. CDR1 and CDR2 (germline): SGDLS, YYNGEE. CDR3 amino acids: CASSARGGLRYTF. For the CDR3, the DNA is TGTGCCAGCAGCGCCCGGGGGGGACTCCGCTACACCTTC.

Notes on this clone: This likely reflects a read error, since a far larger clone is one base away. The chain carries TRBV7-2 and TRBJ2-3; D possibly corresponds to TRBD2 (5 bases). V was clipped by 1 base and J by 2 bases, with 7 bases between them. Germline assignment: CDR1 SGHTA and CDR2 FQGNSA. CDR3 size: 14 residues. The CDR3 nucleotides are TGTGCCAGCAGCTTAGAAGCGGTCACAGATACGCAGTATTTT. Protein product: CASSLEAVTDTQYF.

This clone was counted once. The chain recombines TRBV7-2 with TRBJ2-3, with a tentative D call TRBD2 (6 bases). Trimming shortened V by 5 bases and J by 0 bases, and 12 bases separated the two germline ends. Looked up from germline, CDR1 is SGHTA and CDR2 is FQGNSA. The CDR3 is made up of 15 amino acids. For the CDR3, the DNA is TGTGCCAGCAGCCGTATAGCGGCAAGCACAGATACGCAGTATTTT. It yields the protein CASSRIAASTDTQYF.

V gene TRBV19 combines with J gene TRBJ2-1, with D tentatively TRBD1 (6 bases). The ends were cut back, 3 bases at V and 9 bases at J, with 21 bases in the middle. This CDR3 is 16 amino acids long. Per germline, CDR1 LNHDA and CDR2 SQIVND (reference sequence). DNA of the CDR3: TGTGCCAGTAGTATGCCCCAGGGGCTCCTTACGAGTGAGCAGTTCTTC. Protein product: CASSMPQGLLTSEQFF.

This clone was recorded only once. The genes are TRBV30 and TRBJ2-7; D is tentatively TRBD1 or TRBD2 (5 bases each). Deletions cut 4 bases from V and 2 bases from J, with 15 bases between. Germline CDR1 reads GTSNPN; CDR2 reads SVGIG (reference sequence). The CDR3 contains 14 residues. The CDR3, as DNA: TGTGCCTGGACCGAGGGGCGGCAGACCTACGAGCAGTACTTC. This gives the protein CAWTEGRQTYEQYF.

The genes are TRBV7-2 and TRBJ1-2; 8 bases fit TRBD1. J lost 5 bases, V lost 5 bases, and 7 bases had no gene match. From germline, CDR1 is SGHTA and CDR2 FQGNSA. The CDR3 is made up of 14 amino acids. The CDR3 DNA follows: TGTGCCAGCAGCCCCGCTCAGGGGGCATATGGCTACACCTTC. It codes for CASSPAQGAYGYTF. Together with reference TRBV7-2 and TRBJ1-2, the CDR3 gives the full variable domain: GAGVSQSPSNKVTEKGKDVELRCDPISGHTALYWYRQSLGQGLEFLIYFQGNSAPDKSGLPSDRFSAERTGGSVSTLTIQRTQQEDSAVYLCASSPAQGAYGYTFGSGTRLTVV.

The J gene is TRBJ2-1, the V gene TRBV19, with TRBD2 matching over 7 bases. This CDR3 comprises 14 residues. Germline loops: CDR1 LNHDA, CDR2 SQIVND (reference sequence). V was clipped by 7 bases and J by 2 bases; unmatched bases: 5. Here the CDR3 reads CASKPGGTYNEQFF. As DNA, the CDR3 is TGTGCCAGTAAACCGGGGGGTACCTACAATGAGCAGTTCTTC.

This clone was observed once. The chain employs TRBV30 and TRBJ1-2; perhaps TRBD1 as D (5 bases). The germline gives CDR1 GTSNPN, CDR2 SVGIG (reference sequence). The CDR3 covers 13 residues. Trimming left V 3 bases short and J 4 bases short, with 12 bases between. The CDR3 DNA reads TGTGCCTGGAGCCTCGGGACGGCCTATGGCTACACCTTC. Protein: CAWSLGTAYGYTF. The entire variable domain, with the rest obtained from reference TRBV30 and TRBJ1-2, is as follows: SQTIHQWPATLVQPVGSPLSLECTVEGTSNPNLYWYRQAAGRGLQLLFYSVGIGQISSEVPQNLSASRPQDRQFILSSKKLLLSDSGFYLCAWSLGTAYGYTFGSGTRLTVV.

The V and J genes are TRBV18 and TRBJ2-7, with D perhaps TRBD1 (6 bases). Germline V gene lookup returns CDR1 KGHSH and CDR2 LQKENI. This CDR3 comprises 14 residues. V lost 6 bases and J lost 2, with 14 bases in between. The CDR3 loop is CASSPRTDAYEQYF. The CDR3 bases are TGTGCCAGCTCCCCAAGGACAGACGCCTACGAGCAGTACTTC.

This chain uses TRBV6-1 with TRBJ1-1; 9 bases are shared with TRBD1. The CDR3 sequence is 14 residues long. J lost 4 bases, V lost 5 bases, and 5 bases had no gene match. Germline values: CDR1 MNHNS, CDR2 SASEGT. In nucleotides, the CDR3 is TGTGCCAGCAGTTCACAGGGGGCAGCCACTGAAGCTTTCTTT. Amino acid sequence: CASSSQGAATEAFF.

Of note for this clone: Other DNA sequences of this sample code for an identical CDR3. This chain links TRBV5-1 with TRBJ2-5; no definite D call. The CDR3 totals 13 residues. From germline, CDR1 is SGHRS and CDR2 YFSETQ. The V end lost 0 bases, the J end lost 2 bases, and 5 bases lay between the germline ends. CDR3 sequence: CASSLGSQETQYF. The CDR3 DNA is TGCGCCAGCAGCTTGGGGAGTCAAGAGACCCAGTACTTC.

This chain links TRBV27 with TRBJ2-5; 7 positions agree with TRBD1. Unmatched junction bases numbered 5, after V lost 6 bases and J lost 1 base. The V gene's germline CDR1 is MNHEY and CDR2 SMNVEV (reference sequence). The length of the CDR3 is 14 residues. The CDR3 nucleotides are TGTGCCAGCAGCCTACAGGGGCTCCAAGAGACCCAGTACTTC. Its translation is CASSLQGLQETQYF.

The gene calls are TRBV21-1 and TRBJ1-2; the D call in the table, TRBD1, was not verified against the DNA. TRBV21-1 is given as a pseudogene. This CDR3 is 17 amino acids long. CDR3 in amino acids: CASSNNPTGQGNYGYTF. The CDR3 nucleotides are TGTGCCAGCAGCAATAATCCGACGGGACAGGGTAACTATGGCTACACCTTC.

This clone has a single count. This chain connects TRBV7-2 to TRBJ1-4; D is ambiguous. The germline V and J ends were trimmed by 11 bases and 8 bases, with 12 bases remaining between them. The CDR3 loop spans 11 amino acids. CDR1 is SGHTA, CDR2 FQGNSA, per germline. In DNA form, the CDR3 reads TGTGCCTTGGACCGGGGAGAAAAACTGTTTTTT. Translation gives CALDRGEKLFF. Variable domain in full (rest from reference TRBV7-2 and TRBJ1-4): GAGVSQSPSNKVTEKGKDVELRCDPISGHTALYWYRQSLGQGLEFLIYFQGNSAPDKSGLPSDRFSAERTGGSVSTLTIQRTQQEDSAVYLCALDRGEKLFFGSGTQLSVL.

The chain joins TRBV7-6 to TRBJ2-2; D unresolved. This CDR3 is built from 12 residues. Germline V CDR1 and CDR2: SGHVS, FNYEAQ. Trimming shortened V by 3 bases and J by 5 bases, and 4 bases separated the two germline ends. For the CDR3, the DNA is TGTGCCAGCAGCTTGCCGACCGGGGAGCTGTTTTTT. It yields the protein CASSLPTGELFF. Full variable domain (missing parts from reference TRBV7-6 and TRBJ2-2): GAGVSQSPRYKVTKRGQDVALRCDPISGHVSLYWYRQALGQGPEFLTYFNYEAQQDKSGLPNDRFSAERPEGSISTLTIQRTEQRDSAMYRCASSLPTGELFFGEGSRLTVL.

The gene calls are TRBV19 and TRBJ1-6; D is unresolved. In germline, CDR1 is LNHDA, CDR2 SQIVND (reference sequence). CDR3 length equals 14 residues. V was clipped by 3 bases and J by 10 bases, with 13 bases between them. The CDR3 DNA reads TGTGCCAGTAGTATTGGGAGGGCTGGATCACCCCTCCACTTT. Translating it yields CASSIGRAGSPLHF.

This chain joins TRBV6-1 and TRBJ1-1, with D possibly matching TRBD1 (5 bases). This CDR3 is 13 amino acids long. V shed 3 bases and J shed 5 bases, with 10 bases lying between them. Per the germline V gene, CDR1 is MNHNS and CDR2 is SASEGT. The CDR3, as DNA: TGTGCCAGCAGTGACAGATGGGGGACTGAAGCTTTCTTT. Translating gives CASSDRWGTEAFF.

In this sample, this clone turned up many times. Additional DNA sequences in this sample encode the identical CDR3. The gene calls are TRBV7-2 and TRBJ1-2; TRBD1 agrees at 8 bases. Unmatched junction bases numbered 4, after V lost 5 bases and J lost 2 bases. The CDR3 has 14 residues. CDR1 SGHTA and CDR2 FQGNSA come from the germline V gene. The CDR3 DNA reads TGTGCCAGCAGCCTGGGACAGGACAACTATGGCTACACCTTC. Encoded protein: CASSLGQDNYGYTF.

This clone was seen only a few times. The chain recombines TRBV28 with TRBJ1-2; 11 bases agree with TRBD1. The V and J ends lost 4 bases and 2 bases, in that order; junction bases with no gene match: 9. This CDR3 has 17 residues. Germline V lookup: CDR1 MDHEN, CDR2 SYDVKM. CDR3 DNA sequence: TGTGCCAGCAGTTCAATCCGGGACAGGGGGGTGAACTATGGCTACACCTTC. It translates to CASSSIRDRGVNYGYTF.

V is TRBV29-1 and J is TRBJ1-2; D is uncertain. Per germline, CDR1 SQVTM and CDR2 ANQGSEA. V was pared by 2 bases and J by 0 bases, with 7 bases between. This CDR3 contains 13 residues. The CDR3 bases are TGCAGCGTTGAACTCTTTTCTAACTATGGCTACACCTTC. Amino acids: CSVELFSNYGYTF.